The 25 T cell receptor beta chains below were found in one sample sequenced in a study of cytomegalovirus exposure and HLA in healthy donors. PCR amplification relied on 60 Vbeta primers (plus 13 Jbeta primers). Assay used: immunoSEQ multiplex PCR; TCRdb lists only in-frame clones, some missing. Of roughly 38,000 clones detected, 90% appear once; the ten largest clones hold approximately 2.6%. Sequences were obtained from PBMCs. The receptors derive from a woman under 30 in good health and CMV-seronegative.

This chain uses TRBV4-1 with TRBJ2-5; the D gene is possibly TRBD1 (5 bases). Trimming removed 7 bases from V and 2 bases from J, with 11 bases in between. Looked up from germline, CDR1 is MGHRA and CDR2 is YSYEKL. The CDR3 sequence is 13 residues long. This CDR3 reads CASTGLGQETQYF. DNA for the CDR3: TGCGCCAGCACAGGGTTGGGGCAAGAGACCCAGTACTTC.

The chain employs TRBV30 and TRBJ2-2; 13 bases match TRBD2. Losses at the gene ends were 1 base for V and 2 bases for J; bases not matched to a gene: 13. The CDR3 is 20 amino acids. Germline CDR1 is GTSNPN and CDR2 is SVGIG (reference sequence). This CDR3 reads CAWSAYTGTSGIENTGELFF. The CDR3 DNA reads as TGTGCCTGGAGTGCTTATACCGGGACTAGCGGGATCGAAAACACCGGGGAGCTGTTTTTT.

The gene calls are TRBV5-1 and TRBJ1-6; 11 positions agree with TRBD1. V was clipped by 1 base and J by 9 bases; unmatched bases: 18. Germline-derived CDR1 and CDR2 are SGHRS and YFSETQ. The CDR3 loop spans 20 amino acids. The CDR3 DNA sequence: TGCGCCAGCAGCTTGCTCTCGGGCATCAATGTGGGACAGGGGGGTTCACCCCTCCACTTT. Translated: CASSLLSGINVGQGGSPLHF. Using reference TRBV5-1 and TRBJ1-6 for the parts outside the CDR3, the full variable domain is KAGVTQTPRYLIKTRGQQVTLSCSPISGHRSVSWYQQTPGQGLQFLFEYFSETQRNKGNFPGRFSGRQFSNSRSEMNVSTLELGDSALYLCASSLLSGINVGQGGSPLHFGNGTRLTVT.

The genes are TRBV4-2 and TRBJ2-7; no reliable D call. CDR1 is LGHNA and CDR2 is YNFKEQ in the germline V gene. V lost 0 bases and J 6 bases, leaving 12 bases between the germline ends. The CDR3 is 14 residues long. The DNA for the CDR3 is TGTGCCAGCAGCCAAGAAATGGCGGTGTCCGAGCAGTACTTC. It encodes CASSQEMAVSEQYF.

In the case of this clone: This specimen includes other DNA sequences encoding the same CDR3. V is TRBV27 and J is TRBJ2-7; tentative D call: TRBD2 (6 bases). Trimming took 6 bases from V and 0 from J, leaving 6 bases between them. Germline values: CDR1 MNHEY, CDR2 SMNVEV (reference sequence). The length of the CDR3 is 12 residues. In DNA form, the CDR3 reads TGTGCCAGCAGGGGAGGCTCCTACGAGCAGTACTTC. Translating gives CASRGGSYEQYF.

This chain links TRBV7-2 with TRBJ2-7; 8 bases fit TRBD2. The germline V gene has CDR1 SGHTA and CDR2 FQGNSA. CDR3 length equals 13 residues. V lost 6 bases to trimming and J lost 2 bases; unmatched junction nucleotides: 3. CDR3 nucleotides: TGTGCCAGCAGAACCGGGGGGGCCTACGAGCAGTACTTC. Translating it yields CASRTGGAYEQYF.

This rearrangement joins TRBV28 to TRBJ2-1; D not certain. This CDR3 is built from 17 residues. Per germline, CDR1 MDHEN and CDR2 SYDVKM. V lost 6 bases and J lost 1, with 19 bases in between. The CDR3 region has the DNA TGTGCCAGCAGCCGAACCAAGGAGCCCTTATCCTACAATGAGCAGTTCTTC. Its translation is CASSRTKEPLSYNEQFF.

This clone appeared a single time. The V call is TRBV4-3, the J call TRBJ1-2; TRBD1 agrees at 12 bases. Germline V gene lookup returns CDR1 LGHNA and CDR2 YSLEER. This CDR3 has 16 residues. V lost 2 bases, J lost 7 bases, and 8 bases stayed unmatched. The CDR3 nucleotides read TGCGCCAGCAGCCAATTAGTGGGACAGGGGGCGCCTGGCTACACCTTC. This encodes CASSQLVGQGAPGYTF.

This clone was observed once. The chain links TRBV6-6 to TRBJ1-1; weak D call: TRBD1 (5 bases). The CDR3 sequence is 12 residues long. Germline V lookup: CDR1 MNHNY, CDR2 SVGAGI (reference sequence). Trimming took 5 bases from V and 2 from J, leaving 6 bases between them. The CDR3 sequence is CASSTGNTEAFF. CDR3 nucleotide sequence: TGTGCCAGCAGTACAGGAAACACTGAAGCTTTCTTT.

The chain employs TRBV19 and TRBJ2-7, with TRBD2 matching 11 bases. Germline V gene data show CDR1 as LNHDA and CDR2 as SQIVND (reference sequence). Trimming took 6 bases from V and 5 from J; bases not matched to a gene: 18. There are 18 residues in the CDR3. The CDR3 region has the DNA TGTGCCAGTAGCCGGAATCTGGGAACTAGCGGGAGTGGAAACGAGCAGTACTTC. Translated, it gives CASSRNLGTSGSGNEQYF.

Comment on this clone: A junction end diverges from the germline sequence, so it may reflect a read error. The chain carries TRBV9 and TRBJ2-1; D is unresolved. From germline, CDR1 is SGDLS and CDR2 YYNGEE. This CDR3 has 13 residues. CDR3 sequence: CASGVALVGEQFF. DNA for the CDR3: TGTGCCAGCGGCGTAGCTTTGGTCGGTGAGCAGTTCTTC.

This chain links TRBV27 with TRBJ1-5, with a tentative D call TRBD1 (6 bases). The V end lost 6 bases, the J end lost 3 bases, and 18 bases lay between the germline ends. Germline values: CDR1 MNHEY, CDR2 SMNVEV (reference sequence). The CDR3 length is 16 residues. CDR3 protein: CASSRIPDRNNQPQHF. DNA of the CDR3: TGTGCCAGCAGCCGGATCCCGGACAGAAACAATCAGCCCCAGCATTTT.

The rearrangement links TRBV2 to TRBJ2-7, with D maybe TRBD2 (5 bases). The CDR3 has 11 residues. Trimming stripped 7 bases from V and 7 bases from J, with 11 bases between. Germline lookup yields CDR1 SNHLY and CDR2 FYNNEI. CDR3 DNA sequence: TGTGCCAGCATCCGGAGGCGGGAGCAGTACTTC. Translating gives CASIRRREQYF.

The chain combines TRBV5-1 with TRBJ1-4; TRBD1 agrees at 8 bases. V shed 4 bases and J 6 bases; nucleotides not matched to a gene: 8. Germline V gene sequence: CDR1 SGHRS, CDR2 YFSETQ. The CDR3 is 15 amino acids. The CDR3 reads CASSRGQGVDEKLFF. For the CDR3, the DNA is TGCGCCAGCAGCCGAGGACAGGGCGTTGATGAAAAACTGTTTTTT.

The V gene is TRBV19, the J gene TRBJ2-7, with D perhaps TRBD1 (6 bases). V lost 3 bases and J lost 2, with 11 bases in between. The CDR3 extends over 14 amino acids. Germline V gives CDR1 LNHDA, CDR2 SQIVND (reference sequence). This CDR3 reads CASSIQGPTYEQYF. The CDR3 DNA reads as TGTGCCAGTAGTATCCAGGGGCCAACCTACGAGCAGTACTTC.

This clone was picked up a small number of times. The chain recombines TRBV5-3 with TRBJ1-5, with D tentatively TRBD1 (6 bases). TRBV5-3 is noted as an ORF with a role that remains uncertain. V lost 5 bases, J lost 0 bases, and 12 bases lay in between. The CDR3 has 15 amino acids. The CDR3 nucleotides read TGTGCCAGAAGTGACGGACAGACTAGCAATCAGCCCCAGCATTTT. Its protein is CARSDGQTSNQPQHF.

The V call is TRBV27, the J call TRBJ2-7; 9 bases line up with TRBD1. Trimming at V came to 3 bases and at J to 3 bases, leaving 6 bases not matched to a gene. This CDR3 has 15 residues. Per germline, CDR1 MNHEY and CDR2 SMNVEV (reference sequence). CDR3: CASSFGTGIGYEQYF. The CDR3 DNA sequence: TGTGCCAGCAGTTTTGGGACAGGGATCGGCTACGAGCAGTACTTC.

CDR3 DNA sequence: TGTGCCAGCAGTGAAAGTGGATTCTCCAGGCATGAGCAGTTCTTC. Translating gives CASSESGFSRHEQFF. The V gene is TRBV2, the J gene TRBJ2-1; D unresolved. Per the germline V gene, CDR1 is SNHLY and CDR2 is FYNNEI. V dropped 2 bases and J dropped 8 bases, with 16 bases sitting between them. The CDR3 length is 15 residues.

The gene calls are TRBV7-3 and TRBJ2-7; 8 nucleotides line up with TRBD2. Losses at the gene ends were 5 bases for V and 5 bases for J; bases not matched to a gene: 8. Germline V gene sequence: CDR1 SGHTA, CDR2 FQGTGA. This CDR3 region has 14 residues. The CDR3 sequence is CASSLSAGGHEQYF. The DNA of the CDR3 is TGTGCCAGCAGCCTCTCTGCGGGGGGCCACGAGCAGTACTTC.

For the CDR3, the DNA is TGTGCCAGCAGCTTGTCGTTGACAGAAGGAAACACCATATATTTT. Amino acid sequence: CASSLSLTEGNTIYF. V usage is TRBV5-4 and J usage is TRBJ1-3, with D possibly being TRBD1 (5 bases). This CDR3 region has 15 residues. V dropped 1 base and J dropped 4 bases, with 12 bases sitting between them. Germline V gene lookup returns CDR1 SGHNT and CDR2 YYREEE (reference sequence).

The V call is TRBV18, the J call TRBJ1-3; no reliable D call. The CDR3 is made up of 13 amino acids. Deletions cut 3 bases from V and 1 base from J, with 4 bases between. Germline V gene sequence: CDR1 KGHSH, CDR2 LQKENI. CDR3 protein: CASSPGSGNTIYF. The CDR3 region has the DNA TGTGCCAGCTCACCCGGGTCTGGAAACACCATATATTTT.

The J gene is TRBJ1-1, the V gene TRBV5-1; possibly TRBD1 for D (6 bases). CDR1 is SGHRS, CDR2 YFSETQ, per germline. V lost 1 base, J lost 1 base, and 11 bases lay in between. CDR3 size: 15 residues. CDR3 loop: CASSLWQGSNTEAFF. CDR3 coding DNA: TGCGCCAGCAGCTTGTGGCAGGGGTCGAACACTGAAGCTTTCTTT.

The CDR3 sequence: CAWSTGTGEREKLFF. The CDR3 DNA reads TGTGCCTGGAGTACCGGGACAGGGGAACGCGAAAAACTGTTTTTT. The chain couples TRBV30 to TRBJ1-4, with 10 positions matching TRBD1. Germline V lookup: CDR1 GTSNPN, CDR2 SVGIG (reference sequence). This CDR3 is 15 amino acids long. V lost 2 bases, J lost 8 bases, and 8 bases stayed unmatched.

CDR3 DNA: TGTGCCTGGAGTGTAGGGGGGGCGAATGGCTACACCTTC. This gives the protein CAWSVGGANGYTF. This rearrangement joins TRBV30 to TRBJ1-2; TRBD1 might be the D (6 bases). The germline CDR1 and CDR2 sequences are GTSNPN and SVGIG (reference sequence). Deletions cut 0 bases from V and 6 bases from J, with 11 bases between. CDR3 length equals 13 residues.

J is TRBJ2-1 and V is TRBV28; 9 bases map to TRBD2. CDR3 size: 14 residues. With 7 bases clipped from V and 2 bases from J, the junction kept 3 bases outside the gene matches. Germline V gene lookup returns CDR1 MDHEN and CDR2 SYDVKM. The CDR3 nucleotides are TGTGCCAGCACTAGCGGGGCTGCCTACAATGAGCAGTTCTTC. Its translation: CASTSGAAYNEQFF.